The 12 T cell receptor beta chains reported below all come from one sample, sequenced in a study of OX40 agonist ivuxolimab in advanced cancers. This table comes from immunoSEQ multiplex PCR, and its TCRdb copy is limited to in-frame clones, with some not included. The table lists under 70,000 clones, roughly nine tenths of them singletons. Sequences were derived from CD4+ or CD8+ T cells sorted from blood, sampled in a trial of the OX40 agonist ivuxolimab. These receptor sequences come from an adult with an advanced solid tumor such as melanoma, head and neck, liver or kidney cancer.

This clone was recorded only once. The V call is TRBV7-2, the J call TRBJ1-2, with D unresolved. The V and J ends lost 5 bases and 2 bases respectively, with 12 bases between them. The CDR3 runs to 14 residues. In germline, CDR1 is SGHTA, CDR2 FQGNSA. The CDR3 bases are TGTGCCAGCAGCCTTTCCTCAGAGAACTATGGCTACACCTTC. Its translation is CASSLSSENYGYTF.

The chain couples TRBV29-1 to TRBJ1-6; a weak D match, TRBD1 (5 bases). Deletions cut 4 bases from V and 9 bases from J, with 13 bases between. The CDR3 contains 13 residues. Germline CDR1 and CDR2: SQVTM and ANQGSEA. The CDR3 DNA reads TGCAGCGTTGTTGAGACAGCTGGTTCACCCCTCCACTTT. Translation: CSVVETAGSPLHF.

The chain combines TRBV5-6 with TRBJ1-4, with D possibly TRBD1 on 6 matching bases. CDR3 size: 16 residues. The germline CDR1 and CDR2 sequences are SGHDT and YYEEEE. The V and J ends lost 3 bases and 3 bases respectively, with 15 bases between them. In nucleotides, the CDR3 is TGTGCCAGCAGCTCCGGACAGACGATAGCTAATGAAAAACTGTTTTTT. Translated: CASSSGQTIANEKLFF.

The V call is TRBV7-2, the J call TRBJ1-5, with D uncertain. The germline CDR1 and CDR2 sequences are SGHTA and FQGNSA. V shed 3 bases and J shed 2 bases, with 11 bases lying between them. The CDR3 totals 15 residues. In DNA, the CDR3 is TGTGCCAGCAGCTTGGCCAGCCGGGGCAATCAGCCCCAGCATTTT. Encoded protein: CASSLASRGNQPQHF.

This chain uses TRBV30 with TRBJ2-7; 11 bases match TRBD1. Unmatched junction bases numbered 9, after V lost 3 bases and J lost 2 bases. This CDR3 region has 16 residues. Germline V gene lookup returns CDR1 GTSNPN and CDR2 SVGIG (reference sequence). The CDR3 spells CAWRSMPGQGAYEQYF. In nucleotides, the CDR3 is TGTGCCTGGAGATCTATGCCGGGACAGGGGGCCTACGAGCAGTACTTC.

The rearrangement links TRBV4-3 to TRBJ1-2, with a tentative D call TRBD1 (6 bases). The CDR3 runs 15 residues. Germline V gene lookup returns CDR1 LGHNA and CDR2 YSLEER. The V end was cut by 0 bases, the J end by 5 bases, with 13 bases between. This CDR3 reads CASSQELSGAYGYTF. In DNA form, the CDR3 reads TGCGCCAGCAGCCAAGAGCTATCAGGGGCGTATGGCTACACCTTC.

In its sample, this clone was seen a few times. The chain recombines TRBV9 with TRBJ1-2; D gene uncertain. CDR1 and CDR2 (germline): SGDLS, YYNGEE. V shed 0 bases and J shed 4 bases, with 7 bases lying between them. This CDR3 has 13 amino acids. The CDR3 sequence: CASSVEGSYGYTF. The DNA for the CDR3 is TGTGCCAGCAGCGTAGAGGGAAGCTATGGCTACACCTTC.

The sample holds a few counts of this clone. This chain connects TRBV28 to TRBJ2-6, with D unclear. From germline, CDR1 is MDHEN and CDR2 SYDVKM. Trimming pared 6 bases from V and 0 bases from J, leaving 18 bases between. The CDR3 loop spans 18 amino acids. CDR3 sequence reads: CASRRGLRRPSGANVLTF. The CDR3 DNA reads TGTGCCAGCAGGAGAGGATTGCGGCGGCCCTCTGGGGCCAACGTCCTGACTTTC.

V is TRBV7-2 and J is TRBJ2-5; weak D call: TRBD1 (5 bases). CDR3 size: 14 residues. Germline loops: CDR1 SGHTA, CDR2 FQGNSA. Trimming pared 4 bases from V and 7 bases from J, leaving 16 bases between. The CDR3 protein is CASSSPGMVATQYF. DNA of the CDR3: TGTGCCAGCAGCTCCCCAGGGATGGTCGCGACCCAGTACTTC.

The chain links TRBV5-1 to TRBJ2-7, with unresolved D. The CDR3 spans 15 residues. Germline values: CDR1 SGHRS, CDR2 YFSETQ. The germline V and J ends were trimmed by 0 bases and 0 bases, with 10 bases remaining between them. The CDR3 region has the DNA TGCGCCAGCAGCTTGGATCCGATGAGCTCCTACGAGCAGTACTTC. It codes for CASSLDPMSSYEQYF. The whole variable domain, filled in from reference TRBV5-1 and TRBJ2-7, reads KAGVTQTPRYLIKTRGQQVTLSCSPISGHRSVSWYQQTPGQGLQFLFEYFSETQRNKGNFPGRFSGRQFSNSRSEMNVSTLELGDSALYLCASSLDPMSSYEQYFGPGTRLTVT.

This clone was counted a few times. The chain has TRBV5-1 and TRBJ2-7; maybe TRBD1 (7 bases). Germline V gene lookup returns CDR1 SGHRS and CDR2 YFSETQ. V dropped 4 bases and J dropped 3 bases, with 14 bases sitting between them. The CDR3 sequence is 14 residues long. The CDR3 spells CASSAGQTYYEQYF. The DNA for the CDR3 is TGCGCCAGCAGCGCGGGACAGACCTACTACGAGCAGTACTTC.

The rearrangement uses TRBV5-4 and TRBJ1-2; D is ambiguous. The CDR3 is 12 residues long. The germline gives CDR1 SGHNT, CDR2 YYREEE (reference sequence). Trimming stripped 4 bases from V and 4 bases from J, with 8 bases between. The CDR3 region has the DNA TGTGCCAGCAGCAGGCAAGGCTATGGCTACACCTTC. It codes for CASSRQGYGYTF.